These T cell receptor beta chains were read from a single sample in a study of T cell repertoires in cytomegalovirus infection. One entry per CDR3 protein results from TCRdb running MiXCR on the reads. Of roughly 920,000 distinct CDR3 sequences listed, roughly 30% are singletons. Their specific antigens are unknown. This sample comprised cultured CD8+ T cells from PBMCs, obtained from culture after CMV antigen stimulation. The receptors were sampled from a human donor in good health (CMV status not recorded). Some clones in this sample may be carry-over from other donors' samples. Both conserved end residues are part of each CDR3. Each record gives: D gene, clone size, V gene, J gene, CDR3 protein, CDR3 DNA. The D gene is left open where the match is weak. Not all rows give a size; the values are once, few, many and, for expanded clones, a class.

d_gene: NA
abundance: few
v_gene: TRBV4-1
j_gene: TRBJ2-2
CDR3aa: CASSQSLNTGELFF
CDR3nt: TGCGCCAGCAGCCAATCCTTGAACACCGGGGAGCTGTTTTTT

d_gene: NA
abundance: many
v_gene: TRBV7-8
j_gene: TRBJ1-1
CDR3aa: CASSLRWEGTEAFF
CDR3nt: TGTGCCAGCAGCTTACGATGGGAGGGCACTGAAGCTTTCTTT

d_gene: NA
abundance: few
v_gene: TRBV2
j_gene: TRBJ1-5
CDR3aa: CASVEWGNQPQHF
CDR3nt: TGTGCCAGTGTTGAATGGGGGAATCAGCCCCAGCATTTT

d_gene: NA
abundance: NA
v_gene: TRBV7-6
j_gene: TRBJ1-5
CDR3aa: CASSEGDANQPQHF
CDR3nt: TGTGCCAGCAGCGAGGGTGACGCCAATCAGCCCCAGCATTTT

d_gene: NA
abundance: NA
v_gene: TRBV20-1
j_gene: TRBJ1-5
CDR3aa: CSARDAGQTYSNQPQHF
CDR3nt: TGCAGTGCTAGAGACGCCGGACAGACTTATAGCAATCAGCCCCAGCATTTT

d_gene: NA
abundance: few
v_gene: TRBV27
j_gene: TRBJ1-2
CDR3aa: CASSLSRGAANYGYTF
CDR3nt: TGTGCCAGCAGTTTATCACGGGGGGCGGCGAACTATGGCTACACCTTC

d_gene: TRBD2
abundance: few
v_gene: TRBV7-6
j_gene: TRBJ2-1
CDR3aa: CASSLGSLAGGNEQFF
CDR3nt: TGTGCCAGCAGCTTAGGAAGTCTAGCGGGGGGCAATGAGCAGTTCTTC

d_gene: NA
abundance: NA
v_gene: TRBV29-1
j_gene: TRBJ2-5
CDR3aa: CSVAGRFEGLETQYF
CDR3nt: TGCAGCGTTGCGGGCAGGTTTGAGGGACTAGAGACCCAGTACTTC

d_gene: NA
abundance: few
v_gene: TRBV4-1
j_gene: TRBJ1-3
CDR3aa: CASSQAYRSGNTIYF
CDR3nt: TGCGCCAGCAGCCAGGCCTACAGGTCTGGAAACACCATATATTTT

d_gene: TRBD1
abundance: NA
v_gene: TRBV20-1
j_gene: TRBJ2-1
CDR3aa: CSAKPGQANNEQFF
CDR3nt: TGCAGTGCCAAACCGGGACAGGCAAACAATGAGCAGTTCTTC

d_gene: TRBD1
abundance: few
v_gene: TRBV4-1
j_gene: TRBJ1-5
CDR3aa: CASSHGTGPQHF
CDR3nt: TGCGCCAGCAGCCACGGGACAGGGCCCCAGCATTTT

d_gene: TRBD1
abundance: NA
v_gene: TRBV29-1
j_gene: TRBJ1-1
CDR3aa: CSATGGEWAEAFF
CDR3nt: TGCAGCGCGACAGGGGGGGAATGGGCTGAAGCTTTCTTT

d_gene: NA
abundance: many
v_gene: TRBV7-2
j_gene: TRBJ2-5
CDR3aa: CASTPDTARAQTQYF
CDR3nt: TGTGCCAGCACCCCTGATACCGCCAGGGCCCAGACCCAGTACTTC

d_gene: NA
abundance: NA
v_gene: TRBV6-2/TRBV6-3
j_gene: TRBJ2-1
CDR3aa: CASSYRGGGLYNEQFF
CDR3nt: TGTGCCAGCAGTTATAGGGGAGGGGGGTTGTACAATGAGCAGTTCTTC

d_gene: NA
abundance: NA
v_gene: TRBV6-1
j_gene: TRBJ1-5
CDR3aa: CASRTDTNQPQHF
CDR3nt: TGTGCCAGCAGGACGGACACCAATCAGCCCCAGCATTTT

d_gene: TRBD1
abundance: few
v_gene: TRBV10-3
j_gene: TRBJ2-5
CDR3aa: CAISEIEKGQGAKETQYF
CDR3nt: TGTGCCATCAGTGAGATCGAGAAGGGACAGGGGGCTAAGGAGACCCAGTACTTC

d_gene: TRBD1
abundance: NA
v_gene: TRBV9
j_gene: TRBJ2-7
CDR3aa: CASSAYSGTVDEQYF
CDR3nt: TGTGCCAGCAGCGCATATTCAGGGACAGTCGACGAGCAGTACTTC

d_gene: TRBD2
abundance: few
v_gene: TRBV12-3/TRBV12-4
j_gene: TRBJ2-3
CDR3aa: CASAGVVTDTQYF
CDR3nt: TGTGCCAGCGCGGGGGTGGTCACAGATACGCAGTATTTT

d_gene: NA
abundance: few
v_gene: TRBV7-9
j_gene: TRBJ2-2
CDR3aa: CASSPYDTGELFF
CDR3nt: TGTGCCAGCAGCCCCTACGACACCGGGGAGCTGTTTTTT

d_gene: NA
abundance: NA
v_gene: TRBV19
j_gene: TRBJ1-1
CDR3aa: CASSIPTGGTEAFF
CDR3nt: TGTGCCAGTAGTATCCCGACGGGGGGGACTGAAGCTTTCTTT

d_gene: NA
abundance: few
v_gene: TRBV7-9
j_gene: TRBJ1-5
CDR3aa: CASSNTGRNQPQHF
CDR3nt: TGTGCCAGCAGCAATACAGGAAGAAATCAGCCCCAGCATTTT

d_gene: NA
abundance: many
v_gene: TRBV7-9
j_gene: TRBJ1-1
CDR3aa: CASSLVGSNTEAFF
CDR3nt: TGTGCCAGCAGCTTAGTGGGATCGAACACTGAAGCTTTCTTT

d_gene: NA
abundance: NA
v_gene: TRBV28
j_gene: TRBJ2-6
CDR3aa: CASSFLGSGANVLTF
CDR3nt: TGTGCCAGCAGTTTTTTGGGTTCTGGGGCCAACGTCCTGACTTTC

d_gene: NA
abundance: many
v_gene: TRBV7-2
j_gene: TRBJ2-1
CDR3aa: CASSLVRLPSSYNEQFF
CDR3nt: TGTGCCAGCAGCTTAGTCCGACTCCCAAGCTCCTACAATGAGCAGTTCTTC

d_gene: NA
abundance: NA
v_gene: TRBV20-1
j_gene: TRBJ2-7
CDR3aa: CSASGPYEQYF
CDR3nt: TGCAGTGCTTCGGGTCCCTACGAGCAGTACTTC

d_gene: NA
abundance: NA
v_gene: TRBV7-9
j_gene: TRBJ2-4
CDR3aa: CASSLPEGIAKNIQYF
CDR3nt: TGTGCCAGCAGCTTACCCGAAGGGATAGCCAAAAACATTCAGTACTTC

d_gene: TRBD1
abundance: many
v_gene: TRBV6-2/TRBV6-3
j_gene: TRBJ1-1
CDR3aa: CASSEDRAEAFF
CDR3nt: TGTGCCAGCAGTGAGGACAGGGCTGAAGCTTTCTTT

d_gene: NA
abundance: once
v_gene: TRBV6-2/TRBV6-3
j_gene: TRBJ2-2
CDR3aa: CASWWGSGELFF
CDR3nt: TGTGCCAGCTGGTGGGGGTCCGGGGAGCTGTTTTTT

d_gene: NA
abundance: NA
v_gene: TRBV6-2/TRBV6-3
j_gene: TRBJ2-1
CDR3aa: CATTLGNEQFF
CDR3nt: TGTGCCACCACGTTGGGGAATGAGCAGTTCTTC

d_gene: NA
abundance: NA
v_gene: TRBV27
j_gene: TRBJ2-1
CDR3aa: CASSLRRGPLGDEQFF
CDR3nt: TGTGCCAGCAGTTTAAGGCGGGGGCCACTGGGCGATGAGCAGTTCTTC

d_gene: NA
abundance: few
v_gene: TRBV12-5
j_gene: TRBJ1-2
CDR3aa: CASGLPRGYTF
CDR3nt: TGTGCTAGTGGTCTCCCCCGTGGCTACACCTTC